Given below is one T cell receptor (beta chain) in context. Germline CDR1 SGHTA, CDR2 FQGNSA. The CDR3 extends over 13 amino acids. The V and J ends lost 2 bases and 6 bases respectively, with 8 bases between them. The data derive from a study of blood T cell repertoires in COVID-19. Study-wide background: Collection of acute and convalescent COVID-19 samples took place in the United States, Italy and Spain. T cells, B-cell-depleted T cells, or PBMCs provided the cDNA or gDNA that served as material.

Per the authors' pipeline: Amplification of reference gene primers was used by the study to estimate nucleated cell counts. Sequenced by immunoSEQ multiplex PCR; TCRdb stores in-frame clones only, minus some. V and J calls and clone size are those listed in that table; D and trimming were worked out from the DNA. The table includes 200,000 to 250,000 clones, roughly nine tenths detected once. The sequenced sample was peripheral blood. The sequence came from a man in his 60s with COVID-19, enrolled during active disease. This chain links TRBV7-2 with TRBJ2-1; D is ambiguous. The CDR3 DNA reads as TGTGCCAGCAGCTTAACGGGTCTCAATGAGCAGTTCTTC. Its translation is CASSLTGLNEQFF. Combining the CDR3 with reference TRBV7-2 and TRBJ2-1 gives the whole variable domain GAGVSQSPSNKVTEKGKDVELRCDPISGHTALYWYRQSLGQGLEFLIYFQGNSAPDKSGLPSDRFSAERTGGSVSTLTIQRTQQEDSAVYLCASSLTGLNEQFFGPGTRLTVL.